A single sample is the source of the 19 T cell receptor beta chains below, sequenced in a study of metastatic and nonmetastatic thyroid tumors. Among the patients, none had received any treatment before thyroid surgery. MiXCR was used by TCRdb to re-call the PCR reads. Of some 25,000 clones in the sample, about 15% are singletons; the top ten hold about 3.3%. The sample was blood. The source of these receptors is a female donor with papillary thyroid cancer or a benign thyroid nodule (not recorded which). Some clones in this sample may be carry-over from other donors' samples.

The gene calls are TRBV5-1 and TRBJ1-2, with D perhaps matching TRBD1 (5 bases). V lost 2 bases and J 7 bases, leaving 12 bases between the germline ends. CDR1 and CDR2 (germline): SGHRS, YFSETQ. This CDR3 comprises 13 residues. CDR3 protein: CASSLEGDGGYTF. The CDR3, as DNA: TGCGCCAGCAGCTTAGAAGGGGACGGTGGCTACACCTTC.

This clone was seen ten or more times. The chain carries TRBV7-6 and TRBJ2-1; D is undetermined. Trimming removed 5 bases at V and 0 bases at J, with 11 bases between. This CDR3 has 15 residues. Germline V gives CDR1 SGHVS, CDR2 FNYEAQ. In nucleotides, the CDR3 is TGTGCCAGCAGCATATACCGGAGCTCCTACAATGAGCAGTTCTTC. It specifies CASSIYRSSYNEQFF.

This clone occurred many times. The V and J genes are TRBV7-9 and TRBJ2-3, with 8 bases that match TRBD2. The CDR3 has 14 residues. J lost 2 bases, V lost 3 bases, and 1 base had no gene match. Germline lookup yields CDR1 SEHNR and CDR2 FQNEAQ (reference sequence). The CDR3 loop is CASSFSGVTDTQYF. CDR3 DNA: TGTGCCAGCAGCTTTAGCGGGGTCACAGATACGCAGTATTTT.

As to this clone: One end of the junction is discordant with germline, which a read error may explain. The CDR3 coding sequence is TGTGCCAGCAGCCGTCACCGGGACTCCTTATCCTACGATCAGTACTTC. This gives the protein CASSRHRDSLSYDQYF. The rearrangement joins TRBV19 to TRBJ2-7, with TRBD2 as a possible D gene (6 bases). The CDR3 is made up of 16 amino acids. Per germline, CDR1 LNHDA and CDR2 SQIVND (reference sequence).

This clone was seen ten or more times. The V gene is TRBV10-3, the J gene TRBJ2-5, with TRBD1 identical over 10 bases. The CDR3 loop spans 15 amino acids. Germline V gene data show CDR1 as ENHRY and CDR2 as SYGVKD. V lost 6 bases and J lost 2; bases outside the gene matches: 6. The CDR3 DNA sequence: TGTGCCATCAGCGGGGGACAGGGGCGGCAAGAGACCCAGTACTTC. As protein: CAISGGQGRQETQYF.

This clone was detected ten times or more. This chain uses TRBV28 with TRBJ2-2; the match to TRBD2 covers 14 bases. CDR1 is MDHEN, CDR2 SYDVKM, per germline. Trimming at V came to 10 bases and at J to 6 bases, leaving 7 bases not matched to a gene. The CDR3 is 15 residues long. CDR3 residues: CATEGTSGSSGELFF. The CDR3 region has the DNA TGTGCCACTGAAGGGACTAGCGGGAGTTCCGGGGAGCTGTTTTTT.

The rearrangement links TRBV27 to TRBJ1-2; D ambiguous. Germline assignment: CDR1 MNHEY and CDR2 SMNVEV (reference sequence). The CDR3 has 15 amino acids. The germline V and J ends were trimmed by 7 bases and 6 bases, with 21 bases remaining between them. The CDR3 nucleotides are TGTGCCAGCACCGATTCTGGCGCGGCGGTGGATGGCTACACCTTC. As protein: CASTDSGAAVDGYTF.

This clone is categorized as medium-sized. The rearrangement uses TRBV20-1 and TRBJ2-7; TRBD2 might be the D (5 bases). CDR3 length: 13 residues. Trimming took off 5 bases at V and 1 base at J, with 12 bases between the two ends. The germline CDR1 and CDR2 sequences are DFQATT and SNEGSKA (reference sequence). This CDR3 reads CSAQSGVSYEQYF. The DNA of the CDR3 is TGCAGTGCTCAGTCCGGGGTTTCCTACGAGCAGTACTTC.

Worth noting for this clone: The germline gene is not matched at one end of the junction; a read error may be the cause. The rearrangement links TRBV12-3 or TRBV12-4 to TRBJ1-3; D uncertain. The CDR3 is 15 residues long. DNA of the CDR3: TGTGCCAGCAGTCTAGGAGTCCAGCCTGGAAACACTATATATTTT. Translated, it gives CASSLGVQPGNTIYF.

Of note for this clone: One junction end disagrees with the germline gene, perhaps due to a read error. J is TRBJ2-5 and V is TRBV4-1; 8 bases are a match to TRBD1. This CDR3 contains 14 residues. Germline loops: CDR1 MGHRA, CDR2 YSYEKL. The CDR3: CASSQTGVENERFF. CDR3 nucleotide sequence: TGCGCCAGCAGCCAGACAGGGGTGGAGAATGAGCGGTTCTTC.

This clone was recorded many times. This could be a read error, since a much larger clone is one nucleotide away. The chain carries TRBV6-1 and TRBJ1-1, with D unresolved. The V gene's germline CDR1 is MNHNS and CDR2 SASEGT. CDR3 size: 13 residues. The germline V and J ends were trimmed by 7 bases and 0 bases, with 9 bases remaining between them. The CDR3, as DNA: TGTGCCAGCAAAAGGGCGGTGAACACTGAAGCTTTCTTT. This gives the protein CASKRAVNTEAFF.

This clone showed up many times. The chain employs TRBV9 and TRBJ2-3; TRBD2 matches at 11 bases. Germline CDR1 SGDLS, CDR2 YYNGEE. The CDR3 has 16 residues. Trimming at V came to 4 bases and at J to 2 bases, leaving 6 bases not matched to a gene. The CDR3 sequence is CASSLIAGGLTDTQYF. The CDR3 nucleotides are TGTGCCAGCAGCCTCATAGCGGGAGGGCTCACAGATACGCAGTATTTT.

The chain couples TRBV2 to TRBJ2-1; 9 bases align to TRBD2. V shed 1 base and J 4 bases; nucleotides not matched to a gene: 8. The V gene's germline CDR1 is SNHLY and CDR2 FYNNEI. The CDR3 is made up of 17 amino acids. CDR3 bases: TGTGCCAGCAGTGAAGGTGGTGCGGGAGGGCAATACAATGAGCAGTTCTTC. Its translation: CASSEGGAGGQYNEQFF.

In its sample, this clone was seen many times. The chain uses TRBV28 and TRBJ2-3; D is perhaps TRBD1 or TRBD2 (7 bases each). The length of the CDR3 is 15 residues. Germline V CDR1 and CDR2: MDHEN, SYDVKM. The ends were cut back, 4 bases at V and 0 bases at J, with 11 bases in the middle. For the CDR3, the DNA is TGTGCCAGCAGTTGGGGGGGACAGAGCACAGATACGCAGTATTTT. It specifies CASSWGGQSTDTQYF.

This clone was counted at least ten times. The chain has TRBV24-1 and TRBJ2-1; tentatively, D is TRBD1 or TRBD2 (6 bases each). The ends were cut back, 8 bases at V and 8 bases at J, with 15 bases in the middle. Germline V CDR1 and CDR2: KGHDR, SFDVKD. The CDR3 sequence is 13 residues long. The CDR3 loop is CATTSKGEDEQFF. The CDR3 nucleotides read TGTGCCACCACCTCTAAGGGGGAGGATGAGCAGTTCTTC.

Within the sample, this clone is medium-sized (0.01 to 0.1%). The gene calls are TRBV13 and TRBJ1-1, with a weak D call TRBD1 (5 bases). CDR1 PRHDT and CDR2 FYEKMQ come from the germline V gene (reference sequence). Trimming stripped 1 base from V and 5 bases from J, with 11 bases between. The CDR3 sequence is 14 residues long. The CDR3 nucleotides read TGTGCCAGCAGCTTAGACGGGGCGGGTACTGAAGCTTTCTTT. It encodes CASSLDGAGTEAFF.

This rearrangement joins TRBV28 to TRBJ2-3; weak D call: TRBD1 (5 bases). Germline CDR1 reads MDHEN; CDR2 reads SYDVKM. The CDR3 loop spans 15 amino acids. V was pared by 7 bases and J by 4 bases, with 18 bases between. CDR3 nucleotides: TGTGCCAGCAAGTCTGCGGACATGGGATCAGATACGCAGTATTTT. Its protein product is CASKSADMGSDTQYF.

This clone is classed as medium-sized. In nucleotides, the CDR3 is TGTGCCAGCAGTTACTCGGGCACGACGGGAGGAAACACCATATATTTT. Translating it yields CASSYSGTTGGNTIYF. The chain recombines TRBV6-5 with TRBJ1-3, with D unclear. This CDR3 region has 16 residues. With 0 bases removed from V and 4 bases from J, the gap between germline ends came to 13 bases. The germline gives CDR1 MNHEY, CDR2 SVGAGI.

This clone has ten or more counts. The V and J genes are TRBV12-3 or TRBV12-4 and TRBJ2-2; tentatively, D is TRBD1 (5 bases). The CDR3 has 16 amino acids. Between the trimmed V and J ends, which lost 2 bases and 4 bases, there was a span of 14 bases. The CDR3 spells CASSLSRGAGTGELFF. The DNA for the CDR3 is TGTGCCAGCAGTTTATCAAGGGGCGCTGGCACCGGGGAGCTGTTTTTT.